The present T cell receptor (beta chain) was sequenced within a study of blood T cell repertoires in COVID-19. This CDR3 contains 13 residues. Germline CDR1 is MRHNA and CDR2 is SNTAGT. Trimming took 3 bases from V and 4 from J, leaving 6 bases between them. Original methodology: Reference gene primer amplification gave nucleated cell count estimates. Some clones are missing from TCRdb's copy, which holds only in-frame ones; the method was immunoSEQ multiplex PCR. V and J calls plus clone size are reproduced from that table; the DNA served to infer D and trimming. The repertoire includes roughly 200,000 clones, around 85% of them detected once, and about 19% sits in the top ten. Among Cohort 3 donors, those recovered had two negative PCRs, clearance, or symptom resolution.

Specimen: PBMCs or T cells enriched from blood (not recorded which). This clonotype originated in a man aged 40-49 years who had recovered from COVID-19. The chain carries TRBV6-4 and TRBJ2-2; D might be TRBD2 (6 bases). The CDR3 loop reads CASSEEGTGELFF. CDR3 DNA sequence: TGTGCCAGCAGTGAGGAGGGCACCGGGGAGCTGTTTTTT.